A selection of T cell receptor beta chains follows, all from one sample in a study of spatial heterogeneity in lung cancer. Using its own MiXCR run on the 5' RACE reads, TCRdb lists one record per CDR3 protein. The sample has about 120,000 distinct CDR3 sequences; less than 15% are singletons. Here the sequenced sample was PBMCs, taken at follow-up. The receptor set was obtained from a male donor with early-stage non-small cell lung cancer. Both conserved end residues are part of each CDR3. A D gene is named only where the DNA matches it firmly. The listing skips clone size in some rows; elsewhere it reads once, few, many or a size class.

TRBJ2-7,few,TRBV6-2/TRBV6-3,16,TRBD1,TGTGCCAGCATCCCAATGGCAGGGGGCGGCTTGGGCGAGCAGTACTTC,CASIPMAGGGLGEQYF
TRBJ2-5,many,TRBV9,13,TRBD1,TGTGCCAGCAGCGGGACAGGGTTACAGACCCAGTACTTC,CASSGTGLQTQYF
TRBJ1-1,few,TRBV20-1,13,TRBD1,TGCAGTGCTCTCACAGGGGCGAACACTGAAGCTTTCTTT,CSALTGANTEAFF
TRBJ2-6,few,TRBV5-1,15,NA,TGCGCCAGCAGCTTGGACGGTACTGGGGCCAACGTCCTGACTTTC,CASSLDGTGANVLTF
TRBJ2-6,many,TRBV12-3/TRBV12-4,17,TRBD1,TGTGCCAGCAGTTCTGCGGGACAGGGAGCGGGGGCCAACGTCCTGACTTTC,CASSSAGQGAGANVLTF
TRBJ2-7,many,TRBV11-2,14,NA,TGTGCCAGCAGCTTCCCCCCGAACCTCTACGAGCAGTACTTC,CASSFPPNLYEQYF
TRBJ2-2,many,TRBV5-1,13,TRBD2,TGCGCCAGCAGCCGGGGAGGGACCGGGGAGCTGTTTTTT,CASSRGGTGELFF
TRBJ2-1,few,TRBV28,16,TRBD1,TGTGCCAGCAGTTCGGGACAGGGGGCACCCTACAATGAGCAGTTCTTC,CASSSGQGAPYNEQFF
TRBJ1-1,few,TRBV6-2/TRBV6-3,15,TRBD1,TGTGCCAGCAGTTCACCGGACAGGGGGGTGACTGAAGCTTTCTTT,CASSSPDRGVTEAFF
TRBJ2-7,NA,TRBV20-1,15,TRBD2,TGCAGTGCTCTCCAGCGGGGGACAAGCTCCTACGAGCAGTACTTC,CSALQRGTSSYEQYF
TRBJ2-3,few,TRBV27,14,NA,TGTGCCAGCAGTTTGGGTGTTTTCACAGATACGCAGTATTTT,CASSLGVFTDTQYF
TRBJ2-5,once,TRBV18,13,NA,TGTGCCAGCTCATGGGACCTAATGGAGACCCAGTACTTC,CASSWDLMETQYF
TRBJ2-3,many,TRBV29-1,13,TRBD2,TGCAGCGTAGCGGGGGGATTCACAGATACGCAGTATTTT,CSVAGGFTDTQYF
TRBJ2-3,NA,TRBV4-1,15,TRBD2,TGCGCCAGCAGCCAGCCGGGGGGGCTCCCAGATACGCAGTATTTT,CASSQPGGLPDTQYF
TRBJ2-7,NA,TRBV18,15,NA,TGTGCCAGCTCACCAAATGGGCCATCCATGGGTGAGCAGTACTTC,CASSPNGPSMGEQYF
TRBJ2-5,NA,TRBV5-4,14,TRBD2,TGTGCCAGCAGCTTTAGCGGGGGGGAAGAGACCCAGTACTTC,CASSFSGGEETQYF
TRBJ1-1,many,TRBV20-1,11,NA,TGCAGTGCTAGAGATGGGTCCGACGCTTTCTTT,CSARDGSDAFF
TRBJ1-5,NA,TRBV2,15,TRBD1,TGTGCCAGCAGCGGGACAGGGGGCAAGAATCAGCCCCAGCATTTT,CASSGTGGKNQPQHF
TRBJ1-2,few,TRBV7-2,13,NA,TGTGCCAGCAGCTTGGACAGAGCAAATGGCTACACCTTC,CASSLDRANGYTF
TRBJ2-2,few,TRBV29-1,12,NA,TGCAGCGTTGCGGGAGACACCGGGGAGCTGTTTTTT,CSVAGDTGELFF
TRBJ2-7,few,TRBV5-1,13,NA,TGCGCCAGCAGCTTGAATCGGGGGTACGAGCAGTACTTC,CASSLNRGYEQYF
TRBJ2-3,many,TRBV11-2,16,TRBD1,TGTGCCAGCTTCACCCGCCGGGACAGGGGTGCAGATACGCAGTATTTT,CASFTRRDRGADTQYF
TRBJ2-3,few,TRBV28,15,NA,TGTGCCAGCAGACCAGGGGACCTTAACACAGATACGCAGTATTTT,CASRPGDLNTDTQYF
TRBJ2-3,NA,TRBV7-9,12,NA,TGTGCCAGCAGCTTGTCGGGTTATGCGCAGTATTTT,CASSLSGYAQYF
TRBJ2-3,NA,TRBV20-1,14,NA,TGCAGTGCTAGAGATCCTATCGTCGGGGATACGCAGTATTTT,CSARDPIVGDTQYF
TRBJ2-2,few,TRBV7-3,17,NA,TGTGCCAGCAGCTTAAAGCCCCGGGGTCCCTACACCGGGGAGCTGTTTTTT,CASSLKPRGPYTGELFF
TRBJ2-2,NA,TRBV4-1,17,TRBD2,TGCGCCAGCAGCCGCCTACCTAGCGGGGGGAACACCGGGGAGCTGTTTTTT,CASSRLPSGGNTGELFF
TRBJ1-6,many,TRBV7-3,15,NA,TGTGCCAGCAGTCCTGCCGGGGGGCAAAATTCACCCCTCCACTTT,CASSPAGGQNSPLHF
TRBJ1-5,NA,TRBV7-8,14,NA,TGTGCCAGCAGCTCGGGACGGGCCCGAGAGCCCCAGCATTTT,CASSSGRAREPQHF
TRBJ1-4,few,TRBV5-1,16,NA,TGCGCCAGCAGCCTCTACTCGAGGGGGGAAGGTGAAAAACTGTTTTTT,CASSLYSRGEGEKLFF
TRBJ1-6,NA,TRBV7-2,15,NA,TGTGCCAGCAGCTTAGCGCTCACGAGGTCTTCACCCCTCCACTTT,CASSLALTRSSPLHF
TRBJ1-6,few,TRBV10-3,15,NA,TGTGCCATCAGTGTAGGCAGTTCCATCGGTTCACCCCTCCACTTT,CAISVGSSIGSPLHF
TRBJ2-1,few,TRBV4-3,16,TRBD2,TGCGCCAGCAGCCAAGAAGGCGGGAGCTCCTACAATGAGCAGTTCTTC,CASSQEGGSSYNEQFF
TRBJ1-1,NA,TRBV7-2,14,NA,TGTGCCAGCAGCCCGAACCCGAGTCGGCGTGAAGCTTTCTTT,CASSPNPSRREAFF
TRBJ2-1,NA,TRBV7-9,16,NA,TGTGCCAGCAGCCGAACGGGCTCGCTCTCCTACAATGAGCAGTTCTTC,CASSRTGSLSYNEQFF
TRBJ1-5,few,TRBV28,13,NA,TGTGCCGCCGGGCCCTTGGGCAATCAGCCCCAGCATTTT,CAAGPLGNQPQHF
TRBJ2-7,few,TRBV15,15,NA,TGTGCCACCAGCAGAGATTCCTCCGTATCCTACGAGCAGTACTTC,CATSRDSSVSYEQYF
TRBJ2-7,NA,TRBV4-2,16,TRBD2,TGTGCCAGCAGCCCCGGGACTAGCGGGGGGGCCATCGAGCAGTACTTC,CASSPGTSGGAIEQYF
TRBJ2-2,many,TRBV29-1,15,NA,TGCAGCGTTGATAGTGGCAGGGGAAAGGCCGGGGAGCTGTTTTTT,CSVDSGRGKAGELFF
TRBJ2-7,NA,TRBV30,13,NA,TGTGCCTGGAGGATGAATTCGGTGGCCGAGCAGTACTTC,CAWRMNSVAEQYF
TRBJ1-6,few,TRBV7-9,14,TRBD1,TGTGCCAGCAGCCCCCAGGGGGGGAGTTCACCCCTCCACTTT,CASSPQGGSSPLHF
TRBJ1-3,few,TRBV9,16,NA,TGTGCCAGCAGCGTAGTGGCAGGAAACTCTGGAAACACCATATATTTT,CASSVVAGNSGNTIYF
TRBJ1-5,NA,TRBV28,13,NA,TGTGCCAGCGGGTCAAATAGCAATCAGCCCCAGCATTTT,CASGSNSNQPQHF
TRBJ2-3,NA,TRBV10-1,16,TRBD2,TGCGCCAGCAGTGCTGGACTAGCGGGGGGGCAAGATACGCAGTATTTT,CASSAGLAGGQDTQYF
TRBJ2-1,many,TRBV10-3,12,NA,TGTGCCAGCGGGCCACAAGTGAATGAGCAGTTCTTC,CASGPQVNEQFF
TRBJ1-4,NA,TRBV29-1,12,NA,TGCAGCGTTGTTTCGCCCGGCGAAAAACTGTTTTTT,CSVVSPGEKLFF
TRBJ2-5,NA,TRBV2,10,NA,TGTGCCAGCAGTGAAGAGACCCAGTACTTC,CASSEETQYF
TRBJ2-4,many,TRBV28,17,NA,TGTGCCAGCAGTTTAGGTCGAACTCCTCTAGCCAAAAACATTCAGTACTTC,CASSLGRTPLAKNIQYF
TRBJ2-3,NA,TRBV7-9,15,NA,TGTGCCAGCAGCTTAGTGGTCGGGGAAACAGATACGCAGTATTTT,CASSLVVGETDTQYF
TRBJ2-1,many,TRBV2,15,TRBD2,TGTGCCAGCAGGATACTAGCGGGGGCCTACAATGAGCAGTTCTTC,CASRILAGAYNEQFF
TRBJ1-5,NA,TRBV19,16,TRBD1,TGTGCCAGTAGTACCGGGACAGTCTATAGCAATCAGCCCCAGCATTTT,CASSTGTVYSNQPQHF
TRBJ2-1,few,TRBV11-2,16,NA,TGTGCCAGCAGCCTAGGAGCGGGTCTCTCCTACAATGAGCAGTTCTTC,CASSLGAGLSYNEQFF
TRBJ2-7,few,TRBV28,14,TRBD2,TGTGCCAGCAGTCGGGCGGGGGGACGCAAGGAGCAGTACTTC,CASSRAGGRKEQYF